Listed below are T cell receptor beta chains from one sample, sequenced in a study of cytomegalovirus exposure and HLA in healthy donors. Measured with immunoSEQ multiplex PCR; TCRdb has only the in-frame clones, and not every one. The table shows roughly 92,000 clones, with roughly 8.2% occurring only once. Sequenced sample: PBMCs. The receptors come from a man in his fifties or sixties in good health and CMV-seronegative. CDR3s include the opening cysteine and the closing phenylalanine or tryptophan. D genes are given only for firm matches. A clone size is listed for some rows: how often the clone was seen (once, few, many), or a class if it is expanded.

few | TRBJ2-3 | TRBD2 | TRBV6-5 | TGTGCCAGCAGTTACGGGACTAGCGGGAGGGGAGATACGCAGTATTTT | CASSYGTSGRGDTQYF
few | TRBJ2-7 | TRBD2 | TRBV29-1 | TGCAGCGTTATCGTACTAGCGGGGTACGAGCAGTACTTC | CSVIVLAGYEQYF
few | TRBJ1-1 | TRBD1 | TRBV2 | TGTGCCAGCAGCAGACAGGGAGTGGGTAACACTGAAGCTTTCTTT | CASSRQGVGNTEAFF
few | TRBJ1-1 | . | TRBV6-1 | TGTGCCAGCAGTGATCGGACAGTACCAGTAGACACTGAAGCTTTCTTT | CASSDRTVPVDTEAFF
few | TRBJ2-1 | . | TRBV27 | TGTGCCAGCAGTTTCCAGGGGAATGAGCAGTTCTTC | CASSFQGNEQFF
. | TRBJ2-1 | TRBD2 | TRBV15 | TGTGCCACCAGCAGAGATAGGGCTAGCGGAGACAATGAGCAGTTCTTC | CATSRDRASGDNEQFF
few | TRBJ2-1 | TRBD2 | TRBV29-1 | TGCAGCGTTGAAGAGCAGCGGGGGGCTCATGCTTACAATGAGCAGTTCTTC | CSVEEQRGAHAYNEQFF
few | TRBJ2-2 | . | TRBV7-9 | TGTGCCAGCAGCTTCCGCGGCACCGGGGAGCTGTTTTTT | CASSFRGTGELFF
. | TRBJ2-3 | . | TRBV11-3 | TGTGCCAGCAGCTTCAGCGGGAGCACAGATACGCAGTATTTT | CASSFSGSTDTQYF
few | TRBJ1-2 | . | TRBV4-2 | TGTGCCAGCAGCGGTACTCAGGGTTTTGGCTATGGCTACACCTTC | CASSGTQGFGYGYTF
. | TRBJ1-2 | TRBD1 | TRBV9 | TGTGCCAGCAGCGGGACAGGGGCCTATGGCTACACCTTC | CASSGTGAYGYTF
once | TRBJ2-1 | TRBD2 | TRBV18 | TGTGCCAGCTCACCGGGCGTAGCGGGAGGACACAATGAGCAGTTCTTC | CASSPGVAGGHNEQFF
few | TRBJ2-7 | TRBD1 | TRBV11-2 | TGTGCCAGCAGCTTACCCTTCAACAGGGGGCAAGACGAGCAGTACTTC | CASSLPFNRGQDEQYF
. | TRBJ2-7 | . | TRBV13 | TGTGCCAGCAGCTTACCTAGTCTAAGGGGCGAGCAGTACTTC | CASSLPSLRGEQYF
. | TRBJ2-5 | . | TRBV29-1 | TGCAGCGTTGGGAAAGCGGGTCCTCTCGGGGAGACCCAGTACTTC | CSVGKAGPLGETQYF
few | TRBJ2-5 | TRBD2 | TRBV4-1 | TGCGCCAGCAGCCCCCGACTAGCGGGGGGCCGGGTAGAGACCCAGTACTTC | CASSPRLAGGRVETQYF
. | TRBJ2-6 | . | TRBV28 | TGTGCCAGCCAAGTGGGACAACCTGGGGCCAACGTCCTGCCTTTC | CASQVGQPGANVLPF
few | TRBJ1-2 | . | TRBV28 | TGTGCCAGCAGTTCGCAGGGCTATGGCTACACCTTC | CASSSQGYGYTF
few | TRBJ2-7 | . | TRBV28 | TGTGCCAGCAGTTTAAGGGGGGGCCCCTACGAGCAGTACTTC | CASSLRGGPYEQYF
few | TRBJ1-5 | TRBD1 | TRBV15 | TGTGCCACCAGCAGAGAGCCTCCCGGGACAGGGAAGTATGGCAATCAGCCCCAGCATTTT | CATSREPPGTGKYGNQPQHF
few | TRBJ2-3 | TRBD1 | TRBV4-2 | TGTGCCAGCAGCCGAGGGGGACAGGGTGAAGATACGCAGTATTTT | CASSRGGQGEDTQYF
. | TRBJ2-3 | TRBD2 | TRBV10-2 | TGCGCCAGCAACCAACTAGCGGCTAGCACAGATACGCAGTATTTT | CASNQLAASTDTQYF
. | TRBJ1-1 | . | TRBV29-1 | TGCAGCGTCAGGCCAGGGTTCGGACTGAACACTGAAGCTTTCTTT | CSVRPGFGLNTEAFF
. | TRBJ1-5 | TRBD1 | TRBV4-1 | TGCGCCAGCAGCCAAACAGGGGCCGGGGGAAATCAGCCCCAGCATTTT | CASSQTGAGGNQPQHF
. | TRBJ1-6 | . | TRBV10-3 | TGTGCCATCAGTACGGACAGACTTAATTCACCCCTCCACTTT | CAISTDRLNSPLHF
. | TRBJ1-1 | TRBD1 | TRBV6-6 | TGTGCCAGCAGTCACAACACAGGGGGAAGTGGTGAAGCTTTCTTT | CASSHNTGGSGEAFF
. | TRBJ2-1 | . | TRBV11-3 | TGTGCCAGCAGCTTAGGACCAGGGATACAGCAGTTCTTC | CASSLGPGIQQFF
few | TRBJ2-3 | TRBD1 | TRBV28 | TGTGCCAGCAGTCTGACAGGGGTACTGACAGATACGCAGTATTTT | CASSLTGVLTDTQYF
few | TRBJ2-3 | TRBD2 | TRBV7-9 | TGTGCCAGCAGCCGCACAGCGGGGGGTTACACAGATACGCAGTATTTT | CASSRTAGGYTDTQYF
. | TRBJ1-2 | . | TRBV9 | TGTGCCAGCAGCGTAGTTGCAGCGGCTAACTATGGCTACACCTTC | CASSVVAAANYGYTF
few | TRBJ2-7 | . | TRBV27 | TGTGCCAGCAGCAGGGGAAACGAGCAGTACTTC | CASSRGNEQYF
once | TRBJ1-5 | TRBD1 | TRBV19 | TGTGCCAGTACCCAACCTACCGGGACAGGGGGTCAGCCCCAGCATTTT | CASTQPTGTGGQPQHF
few | TRBJ1-6 | . | TRBV1 | TGCACCAGCAGCCACACCCAAGGGGGGACAGGCGGGAGCTCCTATAATTCACCCCTCCACTTT | CTSSHTQGGTGGSSYNSPLHF
few | TRBJ1-5 | . | TRBV6-1 | TGTGCCAGCAGTGAAGCAGTAGGAGGGAATCAGCCCCAGCATTTT | CASSEAVGGNQPQHF
few | TRBJ1-1 | TRBD1 | TRBV27 | TGTGCCAGCAGTTTAGACTCTACCGGGACAGGGGTTACTGAAGCTTTCTTT | CASSLDSTGTGVTEAFF
. | TRBJ1-6 | TRBD1 | TRBV28 | TGTGCCAGCAGCAGGGACAGCGATTCACCCCTCCACTTT | CASSRDSDSPLHF
. | TRBJ1-2 | . | TRBV28 | TGTGCCAGCAGCCCGGGATGGGACTCTGGCTACACCTTC | CASSPGWDSGYTF
few | TRBJ2-1 | . | TRBV5-6 | TGTGCCAGCAGCTCTCGTGTTCCTAACAATGAGCAGTTCTTC | CASSSRVPNNEQFF
. | TRBJ2-7 | . | TRBV27 | TGTGCCAGCAGTTCTCCCTGGGGTAGCGGTTCCTACGAGCAGTACTTC | CASSSPWGSGSYEQYF
few | TRBJ2-3 | . | TRBV20-1 | TGCAGTGTTAGGGGGAGGGATACGCAGTATTTT | CSVRGRDTQYF
few | TRBJ2-7 | . | TRBV29-1 | TGCAGCGTGCTGACAGATAGCTCCTACGAGCAGTACTTC | CSVLTDSSYEQYF
few | TRBJ1-2 | . | TRBV9 | TGTGCCAGCAGCGTAGATGTCAGGCGAACCTATGGCTACACCTTC | CASSVDVRRTYGYTF